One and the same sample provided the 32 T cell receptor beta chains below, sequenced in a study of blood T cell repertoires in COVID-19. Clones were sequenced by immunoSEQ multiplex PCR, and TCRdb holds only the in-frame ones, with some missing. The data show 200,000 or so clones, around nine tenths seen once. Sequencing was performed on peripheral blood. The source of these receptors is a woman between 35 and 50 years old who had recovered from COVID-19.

CDR3 region: CASSFGETDTQYF. In DNA form, the CDR3 reads TGTGCCAGCAGCTTTGGAGAAACAGATACGCAGTATTTT. This chain joins TRBV6-2 or TRBV6-3 and TRBJ2-3; D remains unclear. The CDR3 spans 13 residues. The ends were cut back, 6 bases at V and 3 bases at J, with 10 bases in the middle. In germline, CDR1 is MNHEY, CDR2 SVGEGT.

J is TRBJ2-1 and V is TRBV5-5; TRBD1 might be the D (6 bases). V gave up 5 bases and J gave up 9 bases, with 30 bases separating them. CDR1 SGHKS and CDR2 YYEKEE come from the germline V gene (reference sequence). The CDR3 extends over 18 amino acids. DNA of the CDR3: TGTGCCAGCAGGGGGAACAGGGACGGTGGGAGCCGGGCTAGTGAGCAGTTCTTC. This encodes CASRGNRDGGSRASEQFF.

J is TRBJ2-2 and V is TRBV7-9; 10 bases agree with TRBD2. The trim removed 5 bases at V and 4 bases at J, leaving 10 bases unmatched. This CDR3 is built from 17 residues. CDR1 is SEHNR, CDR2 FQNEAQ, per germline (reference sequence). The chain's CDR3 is CASSGYSGRLGTGELFF. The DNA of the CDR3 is TGTGCCAGCAGCGGATATAGCGGGAGGCTTGGCACCGGGGAGCTGTTTTTT.

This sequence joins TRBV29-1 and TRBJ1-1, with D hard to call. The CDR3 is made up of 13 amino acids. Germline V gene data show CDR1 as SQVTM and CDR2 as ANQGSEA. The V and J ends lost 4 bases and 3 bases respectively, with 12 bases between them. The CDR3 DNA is TGCAGCGTTGTTTGGGCATTGGACACTGAAGCTTTCTTT. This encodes CSVVWALDTEAFF.

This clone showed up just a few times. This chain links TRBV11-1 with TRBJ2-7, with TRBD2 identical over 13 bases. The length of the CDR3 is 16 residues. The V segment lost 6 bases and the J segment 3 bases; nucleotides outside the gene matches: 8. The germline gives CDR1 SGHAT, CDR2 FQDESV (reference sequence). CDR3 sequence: CASSRGLAGSFYEQYF. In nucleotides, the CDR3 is TGTGCCAGCAGTCGGGGACTAGCGGGATCATTCTACGAGCAGTACTTC.

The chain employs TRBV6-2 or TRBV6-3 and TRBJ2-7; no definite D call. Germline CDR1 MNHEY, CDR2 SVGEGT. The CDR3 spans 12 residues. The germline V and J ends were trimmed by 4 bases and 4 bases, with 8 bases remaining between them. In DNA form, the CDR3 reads TGTGCCAGCAGTTTCTTCGGGTACGAGCAGTACTTC. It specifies CASSFFGYEQYF.

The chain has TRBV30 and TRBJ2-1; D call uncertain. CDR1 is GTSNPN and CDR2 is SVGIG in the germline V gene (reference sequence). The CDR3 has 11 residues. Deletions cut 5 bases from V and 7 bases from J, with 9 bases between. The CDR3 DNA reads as TGTGCCTGGTCGCGGAAGAATGAGCAGTTCTTC. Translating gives CAWSRKNEQFF.

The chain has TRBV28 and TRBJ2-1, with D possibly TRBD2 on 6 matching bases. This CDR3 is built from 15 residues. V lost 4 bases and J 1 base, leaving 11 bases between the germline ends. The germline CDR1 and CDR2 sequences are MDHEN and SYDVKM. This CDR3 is CASSWVLASYNEQFF. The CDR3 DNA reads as TGTGCCAGCAGTTGGGTCCTAGCGTCCTACAATGAGCAGTTCTTC.

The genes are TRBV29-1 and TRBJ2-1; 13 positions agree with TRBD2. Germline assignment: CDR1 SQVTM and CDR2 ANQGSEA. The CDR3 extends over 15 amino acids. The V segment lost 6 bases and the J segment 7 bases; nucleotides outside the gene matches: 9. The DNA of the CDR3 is TGCAGCGTACACGCTACTAGCGGGAGGGCGAATGAGCAGTTCTTC. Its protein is CSVHATSGRANEQFF.

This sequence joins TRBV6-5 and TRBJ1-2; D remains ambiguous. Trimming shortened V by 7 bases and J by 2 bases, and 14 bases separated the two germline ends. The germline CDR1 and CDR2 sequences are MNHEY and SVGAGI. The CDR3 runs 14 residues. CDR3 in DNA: TGTGCCAGCACCGCTCCGACGAGGAACTATGGCTACACCTTC. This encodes CASTAPTRNYGYTF.

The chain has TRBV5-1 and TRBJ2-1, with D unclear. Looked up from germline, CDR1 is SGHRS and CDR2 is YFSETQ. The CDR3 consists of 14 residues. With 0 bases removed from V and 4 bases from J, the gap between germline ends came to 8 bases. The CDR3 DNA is TGCGCCAGCAGCTTGGATCTGCGTTACAATGAGCAGTTCTTC. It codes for CASSLDLRYNEQFF. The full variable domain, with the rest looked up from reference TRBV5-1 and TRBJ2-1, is KAGVTQTPRYLIKTRGQQVTLSCSPISGHRSVSWYQQTPGQGLQFLFEYFSETQRNKGNFPGRFSGRQFSNSRSEMNVSTLELGDSALYLCASSLDLRYNEQFFGPGTRLTVL.

The CDR3 is CASSWTGVSYEQYF. Here the CDR3 DNA reads TGTGCCAGCAGTTGGACAGGGGTGTCTTACGAGCAGTACTTC. The V gene is TRBV14, the J gene TRBJ2-7, with 9 bases aligning to TRBD1. The CDR3 loop spans 14 amino acids. With 6 bases clipped from V and 4 bases from J, the junction kept 7 bases outside the gene matches. Germline V gene sequence: CDR1 SGHDN, CDR2 FVKESK.

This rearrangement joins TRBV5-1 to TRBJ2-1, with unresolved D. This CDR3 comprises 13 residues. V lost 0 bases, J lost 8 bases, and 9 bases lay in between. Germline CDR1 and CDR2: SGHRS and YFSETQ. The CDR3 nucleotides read TGCGCCAGCAGCTTGGCCGCCCGCGATGAGCAGTTCTTC. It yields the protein CASSLAARDEQFF.

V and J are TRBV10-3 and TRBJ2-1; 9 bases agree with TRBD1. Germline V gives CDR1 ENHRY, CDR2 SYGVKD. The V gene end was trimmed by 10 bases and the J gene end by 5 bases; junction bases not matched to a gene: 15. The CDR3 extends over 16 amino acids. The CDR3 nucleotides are TGTGCCACCGAGACAGGGGGAGGGGGGTTGGACAATGAGCAGTTCTTC. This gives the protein CATETGGGGLDNEQFF.

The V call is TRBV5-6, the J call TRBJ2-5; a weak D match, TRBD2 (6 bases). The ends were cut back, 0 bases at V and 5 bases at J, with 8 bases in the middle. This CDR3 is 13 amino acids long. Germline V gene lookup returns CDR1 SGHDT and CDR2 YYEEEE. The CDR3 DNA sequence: TGTGCCAGCAGCTTGGGGGCGGGGGAGACCCAGTACTTC. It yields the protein CASSLGAGETQYF. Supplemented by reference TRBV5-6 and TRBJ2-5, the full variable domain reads DAGVTQSPTHLIKTRGQQVTLRCSPKSGHDTVSWYQQALGQGPQFIFQYYEEEERQRGNFPDRFSGHQFPNYSSELNVNALLLGDSALYLCASSLGAGETQYFGPGTRLLVL.

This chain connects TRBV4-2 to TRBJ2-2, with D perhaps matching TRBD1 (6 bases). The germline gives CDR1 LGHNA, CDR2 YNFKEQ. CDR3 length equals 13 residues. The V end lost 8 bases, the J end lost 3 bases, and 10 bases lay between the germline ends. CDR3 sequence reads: CASRDTYTGELFF. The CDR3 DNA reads TGTGCCAGCCGGGACACTTACACCGGGGAGCTGTTTTTT.

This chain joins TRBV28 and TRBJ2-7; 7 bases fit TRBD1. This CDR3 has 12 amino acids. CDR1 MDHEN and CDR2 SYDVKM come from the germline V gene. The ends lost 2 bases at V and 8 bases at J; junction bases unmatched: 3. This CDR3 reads CASSLRDSKQYF. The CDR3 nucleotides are TGTGCCAGCAGTTTACGGGACAGCAAGCAGTACTTC.

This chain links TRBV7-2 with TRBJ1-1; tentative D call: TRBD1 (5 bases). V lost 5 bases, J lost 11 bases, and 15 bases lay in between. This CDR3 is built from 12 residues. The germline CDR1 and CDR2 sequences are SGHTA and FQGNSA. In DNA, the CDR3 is TGTGCCAGCAGCGCCAGGGCGGGGTGGGCTTTCTTT. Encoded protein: CASSARAGWAFF.

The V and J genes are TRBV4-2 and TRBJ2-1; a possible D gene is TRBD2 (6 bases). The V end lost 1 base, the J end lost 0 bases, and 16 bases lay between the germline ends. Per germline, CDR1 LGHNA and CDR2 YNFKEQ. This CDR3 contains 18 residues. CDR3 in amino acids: CASSQVGRGRSSYNEQFF. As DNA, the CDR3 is TGTGCCAGCAGCCAAGTGGGGCGGGGTAGGAGCTCCTACAATGAGCAGTTCTTC.

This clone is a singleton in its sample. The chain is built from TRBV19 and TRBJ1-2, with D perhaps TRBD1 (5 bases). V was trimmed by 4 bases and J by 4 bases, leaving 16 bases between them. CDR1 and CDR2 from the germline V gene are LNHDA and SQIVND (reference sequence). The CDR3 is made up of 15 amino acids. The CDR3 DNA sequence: TGTGCCAGTAGTAAAGGCGGGGCCGGGTCCTATGGCTACACCTTC. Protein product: CASSKGGAGSYGYTF.

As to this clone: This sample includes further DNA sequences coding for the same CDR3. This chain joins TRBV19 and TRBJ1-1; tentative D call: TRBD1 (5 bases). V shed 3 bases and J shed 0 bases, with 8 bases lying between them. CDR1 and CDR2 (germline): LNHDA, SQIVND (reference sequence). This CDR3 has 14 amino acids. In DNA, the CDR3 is TGTGCCAGTAGTATTACAGGATTGAACACTGAAGCTTTCTTT. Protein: CASSITGLNTEAFF.

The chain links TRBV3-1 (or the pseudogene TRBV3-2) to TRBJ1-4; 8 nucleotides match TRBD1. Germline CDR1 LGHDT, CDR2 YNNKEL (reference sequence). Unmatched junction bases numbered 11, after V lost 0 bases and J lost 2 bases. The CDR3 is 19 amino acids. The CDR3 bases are TGTGCCAGCAGCCAAGATCCCCCCCAGGGGGCGCTTACTAATGAAAAACTGTTTTTT. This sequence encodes CASSQDPPQGALTNEKLFF.

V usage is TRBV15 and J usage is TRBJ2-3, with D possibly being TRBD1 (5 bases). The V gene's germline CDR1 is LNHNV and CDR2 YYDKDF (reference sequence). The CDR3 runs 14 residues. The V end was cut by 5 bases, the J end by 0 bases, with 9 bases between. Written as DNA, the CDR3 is TGTGCCACCAGCTCGGACATTAGCACAGATACGCAGTATTTT. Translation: CATSSDISTDTQYF.

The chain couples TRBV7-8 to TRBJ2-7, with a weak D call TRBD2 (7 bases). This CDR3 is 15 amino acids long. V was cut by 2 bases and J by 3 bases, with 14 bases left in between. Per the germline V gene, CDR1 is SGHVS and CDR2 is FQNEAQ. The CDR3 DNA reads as TGTGCCAGCAGCTTACGGGGGGCACCATACTACGAGCAGTACTTC. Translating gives CASSLRGAPYYEQYF. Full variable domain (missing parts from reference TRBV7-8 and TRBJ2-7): GAGVSQSPRYKVAKRGQDVALRCDPISGHVSLFWYQQALGQGPEFLTYFQNEAQLDKSGLPSDRFFAERPEGSVSTLKIQRTQQEDSAVYLCASSLRGAPYYEQYFGPGTRLTVT.

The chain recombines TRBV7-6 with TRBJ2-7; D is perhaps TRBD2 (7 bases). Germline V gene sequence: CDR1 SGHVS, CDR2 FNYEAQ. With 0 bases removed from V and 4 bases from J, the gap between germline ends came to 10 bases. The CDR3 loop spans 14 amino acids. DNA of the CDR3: TGTGCCAGCAGCTTAGCGGGGGGGCCATACGAGCAGTACTTC. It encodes CASSLAGGPYEQYF.

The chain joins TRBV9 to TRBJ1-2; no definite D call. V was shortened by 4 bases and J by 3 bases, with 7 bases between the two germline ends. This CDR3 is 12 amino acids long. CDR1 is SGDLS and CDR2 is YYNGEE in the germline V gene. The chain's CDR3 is CASSPRDYGYTF. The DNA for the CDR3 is TGTGCCAGCAGCCCGAGGGACTATGGCTACACCTTC.

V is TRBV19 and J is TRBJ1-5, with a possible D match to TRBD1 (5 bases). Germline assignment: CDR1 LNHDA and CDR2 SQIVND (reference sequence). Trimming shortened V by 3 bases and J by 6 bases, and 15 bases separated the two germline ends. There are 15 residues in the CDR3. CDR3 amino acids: CASSIRQNEGQPQHF. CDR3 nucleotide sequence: TGTGCCAGTAGTATTAGACAGAATGAAGGTCAGCCCCAGCATTTT. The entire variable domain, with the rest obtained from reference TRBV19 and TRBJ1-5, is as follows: DGGITQSPKYLFRKEGQNVTLSCEQNLNHDAMYWYRQDPGQGLRLIYYSQIVNDFQKGDIAEGYSVSREKKESFPLTVTSAQKNPTAFYLCASSIRQNEGQPQHFGDGTRLSIL.

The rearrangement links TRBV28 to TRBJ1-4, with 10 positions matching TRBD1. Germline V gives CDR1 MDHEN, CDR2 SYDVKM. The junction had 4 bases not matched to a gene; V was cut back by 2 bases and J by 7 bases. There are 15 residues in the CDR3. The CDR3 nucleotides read TGTGCCAGCAGTTTAGGGACAGGGGAGGGTGAAAAACTGTTTTTT. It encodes CASSLGTGEGEKLFF.

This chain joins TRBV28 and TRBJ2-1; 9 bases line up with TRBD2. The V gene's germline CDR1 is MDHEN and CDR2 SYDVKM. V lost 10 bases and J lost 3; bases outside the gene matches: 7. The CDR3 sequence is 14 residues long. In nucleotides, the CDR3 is TGTGCCACCCAACTAGCGGGCGGCTACAATGAGCAGTTCTTC. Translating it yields CATQLAGGYNEQFF. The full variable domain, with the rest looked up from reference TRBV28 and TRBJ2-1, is DVKVTQSSRYLVKRTGEKVFLECVQDMDHENMFWYRQDPGLGLRLIYFSYDVKMKEKGDIPEGYSVSREKKERFSLILESASTNQTSMYLCATQLAGGYNEQFFGPGTRLTVL.

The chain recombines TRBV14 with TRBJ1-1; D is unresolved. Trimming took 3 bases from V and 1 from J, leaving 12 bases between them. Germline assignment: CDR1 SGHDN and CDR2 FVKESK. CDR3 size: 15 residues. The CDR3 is CASSQENFGNTEAFF. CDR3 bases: TGTGCCAGCAGCCAGGAGAACTTCGGGAACACTGAAGCTTTCTTT.

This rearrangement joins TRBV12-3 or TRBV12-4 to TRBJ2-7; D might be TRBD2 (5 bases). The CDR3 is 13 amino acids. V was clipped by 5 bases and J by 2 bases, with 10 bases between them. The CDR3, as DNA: TGTGCCAGCAGTCCGGGGAGTACCTACGAGCAGTACTTC. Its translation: CASSPGSTYEQYF.

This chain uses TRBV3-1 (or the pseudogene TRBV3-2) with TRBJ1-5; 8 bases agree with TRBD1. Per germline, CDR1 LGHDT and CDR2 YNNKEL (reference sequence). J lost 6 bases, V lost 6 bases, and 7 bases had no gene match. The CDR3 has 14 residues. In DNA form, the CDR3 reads TGTGCCAGCAGTTTACAGGGGGGTCGTCAGCCCCAGCATTTT. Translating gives CASSLQGGRQPQHF.